This T cell receptor (beta chain) was obtained from a study of T cell responses to AZD1222 COVID-19 vaccine. The CDR3 runs to 14 residues. Germline CDR1 is MNHEY and CDR2 is SVGAGI. Trimming cost V 6 bases and J 7 bases, with 18 bases left between them. The table came from immunoSEQ multiplex PCR; TCRdb's copy has only in-frame clones and leaves some out. The sample lists 150,000 to 200,000 clones, 75% to 90% occurring once. The receptor was derived from an adult in good health. The sequenced sample was peripheral blood, obtained on day 0 of MenACWY control vaccination. The rearrangement links TRBV6-5 to TRBJ1-2, with a possible D match to TRBD1 (5 bases). In DNA form, the CDR3 reads TGTGCCAGCAGACCCCGGGACCAAAGGGGTGGCTACACCTTC. This sequence encodes CASRPRDQRGGYTF.